These 8 T cell receptor beta chains originate from one sample sequenced in a study of T-cell reconstitution after alpha-beta-depleted transplantation in children. For TCRbeta, the library was prepared with unique molecular identifiers. TCRdb independently ran MiXCR on the PCR reads; one entry per CDR3 protein. There are approximately 150,000 distinct CDR3 sequences in the sample; around 8.5% occur only once, and 15% to 20% lies in the top ten. Sequences were derived from PBMCs, mostly from graft donor cells, sampled 180 days after TCRalphabeta/CD19-depleted stem cell transplant. These receptors all come from a female patient aged 2 to 10 who had a stem cell transplant for congenital amegakaryocytic thrombocytopenia, so the T cells may come from the graft donor.

Only a few counts were recorded for this clonotype. The chain uses TRBV6-5 and TRBJ2-7; 9 bases align to TRBD1. The CDR3 totals 15 residues. Germline CDR1 MNHEY, CDR2 SVGAGI. V lost 4 bases, J lost 5 bases, and 9 bases stayed unmatched. The CDR3 coding sequence is TGTGCCAGCAGTTGGGCCAGGACAGGGGCAGACGAGCAGTACTTC. Its translation is CASSWARTGADEQYF.

This clonotype was counted a few times. The rearrangement uses TRBV24-1 and TRBJ2-7, with TRBD2 identical over 8 bases. J gave up 4 bases and V 2 bases, and 12 bases lay outside the gene matches. This CDR3 is 17 amino acids long. CDR1 and CDR2 (germline): KGHDR, SFDVKD. This chain's CDR3 is CATSDSRPSGGFYEQYF. In DNA form, the CDR3 reads TGTGCCACCAGTGATTCGCGTCCCTCGGGAGGGTTTTACGAGCAGTACTTC.

Concerning this clonotype itself: Since a much larger clone is just one base distant, this may be a read error. The J gene is TRBJ1-4, the V gene TRBV4-1; D unresolved. The V and J ends lost 1 base and 6 bases respectively, with 21 bases between them. Germline values: CDR1 MGHRA, CDR2 YSYEKL. This CDR3 has 18 amino acids. CDR3 loop: CASSQVKYLEQLYEKLFF. The CDR3, as DNA: TGCGCCAGCAGCCAAGTGAAATATTTGGAACAGCTTTATGAAAAACTGTTTTTT.

This clonotype was picked up many times. The V gene is TRBV18, the J gene TRBJ2-7; D could derive from TRBD1 or TRBD2 (5 bases each). Germline CDR1 reads KGHSH; CDR2 reads LQKENI. Trimming pared 4 bases from V and 2 bases from J, leaving 9 bases between. CDR3 length: 13 residues. CDR3 DNA sequence: TGTGCCAGCTCACGAGGGGTCGCCTACGAGCAGTACTTC. This codes for CASSRGVAYEQYF. Complete variable domain (other parts from reference TRBV18 and TRBJ2-7): NAGVMQNPRHLVRRRGQEARLRCSPMKGHSHVYWYRQLPEEGLKFMVYLQKENIIDESGMPKERFSAEFPKEGPSILRIQQVVRGDSAAYFCASSRGVAYEQYFGPGTRLTVT.

This clonotype was picked up many times. This chain uses TRBV5-5 with TRBJ2-7; no clear D. The ends were cut back, 5 bases at V and 1 base at J, with 13 bases in the middle. The CDR3 runs 14 residues. CDR1 SGHKS and CDR2 YYEKEE come from the germline V gene (reference sequence). The CDR3 loop reads CASRARTQSYEQYF. In DNA form, the CDR3 reads TGTGCCAGCAGAGCTAGGACGCAATCCTACGAGCAGTACTTC.

The rearrangement uses TRBV3-1 and TRBJ2-1; 8 bases line up with TRBD1. CDR1 LGHDT and CDR2 YNNKEL come from the germline V gene (reference sequence). The CDR3 extends over 14 amino acids. V gave up 5 bases and J gave up 7 bases; unmatched junction bases: 7. The CDR3 protein is CASSFLGQGNEQFF. The CDR3 bases are TGTGCCAGCAGCTTCCTAGGACAGGGTAATGAGCAGTTCTTC.

The V and J genes are TRBV28 and TRBJ2-7; TRBD2 is a possible D gene (5 bases). The CDR3 runs to 13 residues. Germline V CDR1 and CDR2: MDHEN, SYDVKM. Trimming removed 7 bases from V and 4 bases from J, with 14 bases in between. The CDR3 protein is CASTGFGVYEQYF. Here the CDR3 DNA reads TGTGCCAGCACGGGTTTCGGGGTTTACGAGCAGTACTTC.

The genes are TRBV20-1 and TRBJ1-6; no definite D call. V lost 6 bases to trimming and J lost 5 bases, with 14 bases between them. Germline CDR1 is DFQATT and CDR2 is SNEGSKA (reference sequence). CDR3 size: 14 residues. CDR3: CSAPTGSDNSPLHF. The DNA for the CDR3 is TGCAGTGCCCCCACCGGGAGTGATAATTCACCCCTCCACTTT.